This T cell receptor beta chain was obtained from a study of CD8 T cells in Susac syndrome (dated by TCRdb to about 2019). In the study overall: Whether CD8+ T cell activation and differentiation in Susac syndrome was antigen driven was tested using repertoire sequencing. CD8+ T cell repertoire clonality was compared between 12 healthy donors, some 14 Susac syndrome patients and approximately 16 multiple sclerosis patients.

Concerning this clonotype itself: What this receptor recognizes is not known. One end of the junction varies from germline; a read error may be responsible.

Per the germline V gene (reference sequence), SEHNR is the CDR1 and FQNEAQ is the CDR2. CDR3 length: 12 amino acids, cysteine to phenylalanine. Only the CDR3 DNA stays, 36 bases, in frame from base 1. High-throughput TCR beta sequencing profiled peripheral blood CD8+ and CD4+ T cells from healthy donors, Susac syndrome patients and multiple sclerosis patients. The multiple sclerosis controls were treatment-naive patients whose relapsing-remitting disease, either stable or active, fulfilled the revised McDonald criteria. Bulk CD8+ and CD4+ T cells were purified by magnetic negative isolation, whereas CD8+ TEMRA cells were enriched by FACS. Blood was collected in EDTA tubes and processed within 24 hours, with PBMCs isolated through density gradient centrifugation. PBMCs intended for TCR sequencing were cryopreserved in liquid nitrogen and were subsequently thawed in a 37 degrees C water bath. The sorted or isolated CD4+, CD8+ and CD8+ TEMRA cells reached a purity of at least 90%.

What the study reported, not specific to this receptor: The TCR sequencing and HLA analysis was acknowledged to have included a relatively small number of individuals.

RNA was extracted using the RNeasy kit, and roughly 0.5 to 1 microgram was reverse transcribed with random hexamers. The immunoSEQ multiplex PCR assay, covering 54 Vbeta and 13 Jbeta segments, was used to amplify TCR beta CDR3 regions. To correct PCR amplification bias, a synthetic template baseline was used for both primer optimization and computational correction. As for how the authors treated the data: Reads were annotated to V, D and J genes according to IMGT and were analyzed with immunoSEQ Analyzer, with only productive sequences retained. Clonality was calculated as one minus the Shannon entropy normalized by log2 of the number of productive unique sequences. Public and private clones were assessed among the 100 most prevalent clones of each patient and control. Susac-specific clones were defined as absent from healthy and MS cohorts, 850 to 1,300 published viral clones and other ImmuneACCESS disease sequences. Using fastp trimming at Q25 and MiXCR clonotype assembly, TCRdb reanalyzed the public sequencing data and kept in-frame beta chains. Records with the same CDR3 protein are collapsed into one entry carrying the most frequent genes and DNA. These V and J calls are TCRdb output, not the study's own analysis. This sample gives 400,000 to 550,000 distinct CDR3 sequences in total; more than 80% of them show up just once. The ten largest clones represent 0.09% to 0.15% of the sample.

The sequence links TRBV7-9 to TRBJ2-1, and TRBD2 aligns with 7 junction nucleotides. The clonotype comes from a human donor with multiple sclerosis. The material sequenced was CD8+ T cells from PBMCs. CDR3 region: CASSSDWREFHF. The DNA sequence reads TGTGCCAGCAGCTCCGACTGGCGGGAGTTCCATTTC.